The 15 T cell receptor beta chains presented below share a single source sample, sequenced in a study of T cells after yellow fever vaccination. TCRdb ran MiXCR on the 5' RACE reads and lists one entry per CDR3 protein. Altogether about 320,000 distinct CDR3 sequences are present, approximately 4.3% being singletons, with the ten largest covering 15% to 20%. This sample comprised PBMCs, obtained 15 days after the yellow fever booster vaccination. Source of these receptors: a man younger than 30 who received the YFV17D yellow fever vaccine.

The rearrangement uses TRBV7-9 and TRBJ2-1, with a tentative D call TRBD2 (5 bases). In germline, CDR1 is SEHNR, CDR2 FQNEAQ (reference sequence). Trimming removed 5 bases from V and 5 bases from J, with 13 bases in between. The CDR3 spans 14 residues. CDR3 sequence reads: CASSLLERNNEQFF. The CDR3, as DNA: TGTGCCAGCAGCCTACTTGAGCGGAACAATGAGCAGTTCTTC.

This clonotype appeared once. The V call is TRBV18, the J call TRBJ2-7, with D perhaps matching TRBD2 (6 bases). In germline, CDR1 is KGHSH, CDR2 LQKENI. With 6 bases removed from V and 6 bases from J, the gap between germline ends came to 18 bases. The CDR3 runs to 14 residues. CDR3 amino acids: CASSALTSRSEQYF. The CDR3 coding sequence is TGTGCCAGCTCTGCCTTGACTAGTCGCAGCGAGCAGTACTTC.

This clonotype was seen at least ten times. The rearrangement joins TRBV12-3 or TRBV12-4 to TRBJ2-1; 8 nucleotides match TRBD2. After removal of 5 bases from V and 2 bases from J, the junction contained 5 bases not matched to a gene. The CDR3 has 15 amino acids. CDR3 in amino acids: CASSPVAGTYNEQFF. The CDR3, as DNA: TGTGCCAGCAGTCCTGTAGCGGGAACCTACAATGAGCAGTTCTTC.

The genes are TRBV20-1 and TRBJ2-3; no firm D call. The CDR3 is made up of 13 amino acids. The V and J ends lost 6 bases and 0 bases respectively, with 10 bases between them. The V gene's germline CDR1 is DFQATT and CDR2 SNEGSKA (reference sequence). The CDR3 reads CSATGRSTDTQYF. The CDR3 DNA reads TGCAGTGCCACCGGGCGTAGCACAGATACGCAGTATTTT.

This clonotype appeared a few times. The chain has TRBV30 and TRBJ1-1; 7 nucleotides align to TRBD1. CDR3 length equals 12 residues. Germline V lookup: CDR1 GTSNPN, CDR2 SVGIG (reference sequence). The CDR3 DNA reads TGTGCTTGGGGACAGCTGAACACTGAAGCTTTCTTT. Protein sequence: CAWGQLNTEAFF.

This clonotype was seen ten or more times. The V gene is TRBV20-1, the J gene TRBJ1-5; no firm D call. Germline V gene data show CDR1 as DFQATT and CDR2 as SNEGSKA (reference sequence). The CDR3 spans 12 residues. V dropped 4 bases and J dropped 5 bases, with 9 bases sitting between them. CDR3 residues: CSATGEDQPQHF. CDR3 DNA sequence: TGCAGTGCTACCGGGGAAGATCAGCCCCAGCATTTT.

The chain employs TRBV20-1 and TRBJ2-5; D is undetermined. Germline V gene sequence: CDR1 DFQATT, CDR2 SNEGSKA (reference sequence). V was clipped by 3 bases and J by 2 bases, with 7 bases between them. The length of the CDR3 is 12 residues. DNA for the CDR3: TGCAGTGCTAGGCTCCATCAAGAGACCCAGTACTTC. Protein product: CSARLHQETQYF.

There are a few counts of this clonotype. The CDR3 reads CASSQATGGPSYNEQFF. The CDR3 coding sequence is TGCGCCAGCAGCCAGGCGACAGGGGGGCCATCCTACAATGAGCAGTTCTTC. The chain combines TRBV4-1 with TRBJ2-1; 9 bases match TRBD1. The V gene end was trimmed by 3 bases and the J gene end by 1 base; junction bases not matched to a gene: 7. Germline assignment: CDR1 MGHRA and CDR2 YSYEKL. This CDR3 is built from 17 residues.

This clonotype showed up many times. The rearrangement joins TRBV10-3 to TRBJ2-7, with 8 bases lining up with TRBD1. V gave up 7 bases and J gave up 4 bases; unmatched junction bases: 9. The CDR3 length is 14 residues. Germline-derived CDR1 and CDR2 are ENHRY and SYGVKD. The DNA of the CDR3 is TGTGCCATCAACCTCAGGGGGCAGACGTACGAGCAGTACTTC. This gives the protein CAINLRGQTYEQYF.

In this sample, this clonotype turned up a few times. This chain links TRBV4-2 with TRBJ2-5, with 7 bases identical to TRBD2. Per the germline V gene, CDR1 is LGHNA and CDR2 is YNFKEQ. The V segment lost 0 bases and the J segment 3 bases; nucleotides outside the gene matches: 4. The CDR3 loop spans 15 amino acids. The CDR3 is CASSQEYTSEETQYF. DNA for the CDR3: TGTGCCAGCAGCCAAGAGTACACTAGCGAAGAGACCCAGTACTTC.

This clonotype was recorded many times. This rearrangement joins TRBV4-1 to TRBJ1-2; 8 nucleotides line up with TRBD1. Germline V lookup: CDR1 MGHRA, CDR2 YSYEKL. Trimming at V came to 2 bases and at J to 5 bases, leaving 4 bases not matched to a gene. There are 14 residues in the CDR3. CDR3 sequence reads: CASSQPTGVYGYTF. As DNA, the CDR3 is TGCGCCAGCAGCCAACCGACAGGGGTTTATGGCTACACCTTC.

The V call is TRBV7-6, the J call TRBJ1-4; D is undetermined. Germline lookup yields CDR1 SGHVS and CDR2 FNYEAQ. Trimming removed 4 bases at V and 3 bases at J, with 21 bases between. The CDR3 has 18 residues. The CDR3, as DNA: TGTGCCAGCAGCTCGCTCACCCGAGGCGGCGGGGCTAATGAAAAACTGTTTTTT. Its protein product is CASSSLTRGGGANEKLFF.

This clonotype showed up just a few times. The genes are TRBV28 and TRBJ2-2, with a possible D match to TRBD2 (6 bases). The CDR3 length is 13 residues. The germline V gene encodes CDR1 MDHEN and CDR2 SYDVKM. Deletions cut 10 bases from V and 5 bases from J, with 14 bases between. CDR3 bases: TGTGCCACCCCCGGGACTCCTACCGGGGAGCTGTTTTTT. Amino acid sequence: CATPGTPTGELFF.

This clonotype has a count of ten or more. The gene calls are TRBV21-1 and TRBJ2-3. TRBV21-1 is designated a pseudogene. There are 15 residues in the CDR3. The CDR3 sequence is CASSSNGKSTDTQYF. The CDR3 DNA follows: TGTGCCAGCAGCAGCAACGGTAAAAGCACAGATACGCAGTATTTT.

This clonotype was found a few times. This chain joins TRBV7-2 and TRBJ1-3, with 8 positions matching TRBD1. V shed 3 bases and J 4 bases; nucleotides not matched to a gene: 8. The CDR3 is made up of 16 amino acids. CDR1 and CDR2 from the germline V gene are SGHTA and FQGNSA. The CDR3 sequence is CASSLVGQGAGNTIYF. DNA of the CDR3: TGTGCCAGCAGCTTGGTTGGACAGGGTGCAGGAAACACCATATATTTT.